Included here is one T cell receptor beta chain sequence, with context. This sample stems from a study of T cell changes during pregnancy in multiple sclerosis. This CDR3 is 18 amino acids long. Germline V lookup: CDR1 SNHLY, CDR2 FYNNEI. The V gene end was trimmed by 4 bases and the J gene end by 5 bases; junction bases not matched to a gene: 12. Sequencing used immunoSEQ multiplex PCR; TCRdb keeps in-frame clones, though not all of them. The table shows tens of thousands of clones, with 90% to 95% occurring only once. The TCR originated in a female donor with multiple sclerosis, enrolled in a pregnancy study. This sequence joins TRBV2 and TRBJ2-3; 13 nucleotides agree with TRBD2. Material: peripheral blood, obtained in the third trimester of pregnancy. The CDR3 bases are TGTGCCAGCAGTGGGACCGGGACTAGCGGGGCCGGGGAAGATACGCAGTATTTT. Its translation is CASSGTGTSGAGEDTQYF.